This entry features one T cell receptor beta chain sequence. Authors' analysis steps: From reference gene primer amplification, estimates of nucleated cell counts were derived. The method was immunoSEQ multiplex PCR; TCRdb's version includes in-frame clones alone and lacks a portion of them. That table furnishes V, J and clone size, whereas the DNA furnished D and trimming. The sample carries approximately 200,000 clones, roughly 84% recorded once. Germline-derived CDR1 and CDR2 are ENHRY and SYGVKD. The CDR3 runs to 18 residues. V dropped 4 bases and J dropped 7; count of bases not matched to a gene: 21. These data belong to a study of blood T cell repertoires in COVID-19. Across the study: Acute and convalescent COVID-19 samples came from the United States, Italy and Spain. The cDNA or gDNA used as material had been derived from T cells, B-cell-depleted T cells, or PBMCs.

The gene calls are TRBV10-3 and TRBJ2-7; 8 bases agree with TRBD2. Input material: peripheral blood. The sequence was collected from a young woman who had recovered from COVID-19. The CDR3 spells CAISGVAGTTGRLEEQYF. CDR3 nucleotide sequence: TGTGCCATCAGTGGGGTAGCGGGAACTACAGGGCGCCTCGAGGAGCAGTACTTC.